The sequence of this T cell receptor (beta chain) was determined in a study of blood T cell repertoires in COVID-19. In the study overall: Material from acute and convalescent COVID-19 was sourced from the United States, Italy and Spain.

Sequencing was performed with immunoSEQ multiplex PCR; in TCRdb, only in-frame clones are kept and a portion is missing. The repertoire includes around 500,000 clones, roughly 88% of them detected once, and about 3.2% sits in the top ten. This clone was seen only a few times. This receptor was identified in a human donor in a cohort sampled during active COVID-19. The sequenced sample consisted of peripheral blood.

Here the CDR3 DNA reads TGTGCCAGCTCGTCTGTAGGGAGAGGCACAGATACGCAGTATTTT. This sequence encodes CASSSVGRGTDTQYF. This chain links TRBV3-1 (or the pseudogene TRBV3-2) with TRBJ2-3; maybe TRBD2 (5 bases). With 8 bases removed from V and 1 base from J, the gap between germline ends came to 16 bases. Germline CDR1 and CDR2: LGHDT and YNNKEL (reference sequence). The CDR3 sequence is 15 residues long.